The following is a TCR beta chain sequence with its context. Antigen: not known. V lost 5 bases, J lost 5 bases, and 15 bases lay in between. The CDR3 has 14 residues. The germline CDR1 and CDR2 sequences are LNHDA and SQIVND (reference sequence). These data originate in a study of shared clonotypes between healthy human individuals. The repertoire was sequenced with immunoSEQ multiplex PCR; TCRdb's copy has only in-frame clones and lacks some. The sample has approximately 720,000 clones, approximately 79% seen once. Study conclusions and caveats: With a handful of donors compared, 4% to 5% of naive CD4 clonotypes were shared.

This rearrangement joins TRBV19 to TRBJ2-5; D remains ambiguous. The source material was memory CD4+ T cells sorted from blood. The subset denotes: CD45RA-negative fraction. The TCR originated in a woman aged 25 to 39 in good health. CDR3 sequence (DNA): TGTGCCAGTAGTCCCCGAATTGAGTGGGAGACCCAGTACTTC. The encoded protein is CASSPRIEWETQYF.